This record concerns one TCR beta chain sequence. Its antigen is as yet unknown. With 60 Vbeta and 13 Jbeta primers, the PCR was carried out. The assay was immunoSEQ multiplex PCR, and TCRdb's table has in-frame clones only and misses some. The sample shows about 170,000 clones, about 80% of them seen only once. These data come from a study of cytomegalovirus exposure and HLA in healthy donors. Study-level results: TCR association rates varied by HLA locus in a later analysis, with DRB1 highest and HLA-C lowest. Whilst most TCR sequences proved rare, a subset of public TCRs occurred across many donors. Several V segments, TRBV6-2 and TRBV6-3 among them, could not be told apart and were dropped. It was reported that the classifier diagnosed cytomegalovirus status with high specificity and sensitivity in both the original and validation cohorts.

The germline gives CDR1 ENHRY, CDR2 SYGVKD. Trimming pared 6 bases from V and 3 bases from J, leaving 17 bases between. This CDR3 has 15 amino acids. Specimen: PBMCs. The rearrangement links TRBV10-3 to TRBJ1-1; D is perhaps TRBD1 (5 bases). This sequence originates from a female donor in good health and CMV-seronegative. The CDR3 loop is CAIRSYGGGDTEAFF. The DNA of the CDR3 is TGTGCCATCAGGTCCTATGGGGGAGGGGACACTGAAGCTTTCTTT.